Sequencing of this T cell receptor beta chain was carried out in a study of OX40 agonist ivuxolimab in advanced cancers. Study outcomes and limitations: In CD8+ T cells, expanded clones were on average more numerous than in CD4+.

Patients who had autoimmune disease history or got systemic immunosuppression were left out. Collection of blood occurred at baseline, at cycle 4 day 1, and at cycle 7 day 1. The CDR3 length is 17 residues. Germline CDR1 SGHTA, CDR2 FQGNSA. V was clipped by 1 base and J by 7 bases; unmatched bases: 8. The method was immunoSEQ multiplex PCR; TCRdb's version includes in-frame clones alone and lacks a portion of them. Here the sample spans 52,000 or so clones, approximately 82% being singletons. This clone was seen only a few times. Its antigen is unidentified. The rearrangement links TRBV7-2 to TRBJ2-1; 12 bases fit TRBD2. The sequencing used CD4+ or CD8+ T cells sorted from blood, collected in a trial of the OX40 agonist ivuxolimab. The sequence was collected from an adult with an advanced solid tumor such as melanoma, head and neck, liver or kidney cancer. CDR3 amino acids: CASSLGLTSGGSNEQFF. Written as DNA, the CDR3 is TGTGCCAGCAGCTTAGGCCTAACTAGCGGGGGGTCGAATGAGCAGTTCTTC.